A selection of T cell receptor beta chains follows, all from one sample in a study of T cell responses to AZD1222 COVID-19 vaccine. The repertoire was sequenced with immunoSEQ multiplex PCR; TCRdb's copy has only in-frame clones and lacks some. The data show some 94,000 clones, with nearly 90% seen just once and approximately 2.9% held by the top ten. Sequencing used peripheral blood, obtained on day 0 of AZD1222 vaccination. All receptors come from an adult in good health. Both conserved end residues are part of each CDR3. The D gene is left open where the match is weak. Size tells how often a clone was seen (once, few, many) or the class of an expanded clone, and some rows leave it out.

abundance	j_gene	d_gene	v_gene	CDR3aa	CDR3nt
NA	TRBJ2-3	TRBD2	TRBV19	CASRLTSGTSTDTQYF	TGTGCCAGTAGACTCACTAGCGGCACTAGCACAGATACGCAGTATTTT
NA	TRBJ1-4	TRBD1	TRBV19	CASSIPGTAPKDEKLFF	TGTGCCAGTAGTATACCGGGGACAGCCCCCAAGGATGAAAAACTGTTTTTT
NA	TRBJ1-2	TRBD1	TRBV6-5	CASSYGRDRTNYGYTF	TGTGCCAGCAGTTACGGACGGGACAGGACAAACTATGGCTACACCTTC
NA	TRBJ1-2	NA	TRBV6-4	CASSAGSGNYGYTF	TGTGCCAGCAGCGCCGGTTCTGGCAACTATGGCTACACCTTC
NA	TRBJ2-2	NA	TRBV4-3	CASSLQLRAYGTGELFF	TGCGCCAGCAGCCTGCAGTTAAGGGCCTATGGGACCGGGGAGCTGTTTTTT
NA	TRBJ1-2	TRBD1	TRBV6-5	CASRPGQSYGYTF	TGTGCCAGCAGGCCGGGACAGTCCTATGGCTACACCTTC
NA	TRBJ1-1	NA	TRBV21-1	CASSKDRGQGTEAFF	TGTGCCAGCAGCAAAGACAGGGGCCAAGGGACTGAAGCTTTCTTT
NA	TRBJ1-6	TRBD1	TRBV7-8	CASSPGTGGRSSYNSPLHF	TGTGCCAGCAGCCCCGGGACAGGGGGAAGGAGCTCCTATAATTCACCCCTCCACTTT
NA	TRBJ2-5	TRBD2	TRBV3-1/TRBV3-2	CASSQLAGGLGKTQYF	TGTGCCAGCAGCCAATTAGCGGGGGGGCTCGGAAAGACCCAGTACTTC
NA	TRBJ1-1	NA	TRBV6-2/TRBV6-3	CASSLVSGNTEAFF	TGTGCCAGCAGTTTGGTTTCTGGGAACACTGAAGCTTTCTTT
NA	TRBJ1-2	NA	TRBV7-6	CASSLGEGYGYTF	TGTGCCAGCAGCTTAGGGGAGGGGTATGGCTACACCTTC
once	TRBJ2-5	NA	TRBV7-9	CASSLGRLLQETQYF	TGTGCCAGCAGCTTAGGTAGACTACTACAAGAGACCCAGTACTTC
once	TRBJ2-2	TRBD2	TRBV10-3	CAISGTSGAETGELFF	TGTGCCATCAGTGGGACTAGCGGGGCGGAAACCGGGGAGCTGTTTTTT
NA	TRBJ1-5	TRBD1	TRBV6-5	CASSRDSVGDQPQHF	TGTGCCAGCAGCAGGGACAGCGTCGGGGATCAGCCCCAGCATTTT
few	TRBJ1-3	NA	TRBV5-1	CASSLVASSSGNTIYF	TGCGCCAGCAGCTTGGTGGCCAGTTCCTCTGGAAACACCATATATTTT
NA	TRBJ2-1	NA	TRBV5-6	CASSSPPQTSSYYNEQFF	TGTGCCAGCAGCTCGCCTCCCCAAACTAGCAGCTATTACAATGAGCAGTTCTTC
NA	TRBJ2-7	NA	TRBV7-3	CASSTGPDYEQYF	TGTGCCAGCAGCACCGGGCCAGACTACGAGCAGTACTTC
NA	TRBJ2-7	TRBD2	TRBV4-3	CASSQAGGTGPYEQYF	TGCGCCAGCAGCCAGGCCGGGGGGACGGGCCCCTACGAGCAGTACTTC
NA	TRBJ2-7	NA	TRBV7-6	CASSPFRGAGNEQYF	TGTGCCAGCAGCCCCTTTCGTGGGGCGGGCAACGAGCAGTACTTC
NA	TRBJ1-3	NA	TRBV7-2	CASSPRLNSGNTIYF	TGTGCCAGCAGCCCCCGGCTGAACTCTGGAAACACCATATATTTT
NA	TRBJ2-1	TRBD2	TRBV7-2	CASSSTREAEQFF	TGTGCCAGCAGCTCGACGCGGGAGGCCGAGCAGTTCTTC
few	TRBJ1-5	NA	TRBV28	CASSLSRIIGVHQPQHF	TGTGCCAGCAGTTTATCCCGAATAATCGGGGTTCATCAGCCCCAGCATTTT
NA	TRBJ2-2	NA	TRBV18	CASSPTQTGELFF	TGTGCCAGCTCCCCTACCCAAACCGGGGAGCTGTTTTTT
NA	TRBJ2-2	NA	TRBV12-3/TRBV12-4	CASSPIRSGELFF	TGTGCCAGCAGTCCAATCCGGTCCGGGGAGCTGTTTTTT
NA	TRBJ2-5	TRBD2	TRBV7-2	CASSPGVLAGGLETQYF	TGTGCCAGCAGCCCAGGGGTGCTAGCGGGGGGGCTCGAGACCCAGTACTTC
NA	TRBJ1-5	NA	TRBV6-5	CASSSGALNQPQHF	TGTGCCAGCAGCTCAGGGGCCCTCAATCAGCCCCAGCATTTT
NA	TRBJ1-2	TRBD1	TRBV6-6	CATWGALDRDYGYTF	TGTGCCACCTGGGGGGCCCTTGACAGGGACTATGGCTACACCTTC
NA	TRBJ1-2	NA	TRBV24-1	CATNWGVGNFGGYTF	TGTGCCACCAATTGGGGGGTGGGGAATTTCGGCGGCTACACCTTC
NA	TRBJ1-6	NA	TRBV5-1	CASSLAGSGNSPLHF	TGCGCCAGCAGCTTGGCCGGGAGTGGAAATTCACCCCTCCACTTT
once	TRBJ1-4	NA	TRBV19	CASSINPRAVNEKLFF	TGTGCCAGTAGTATTAATCCGCGAGCAGTTAATGAAAAACTGTTTTTT
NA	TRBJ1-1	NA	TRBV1	CTSSQDRHSNTEAFF	TGCACCAGCAGCCAAGATAGACATAGTAACACTGAAGCTTTCTTT
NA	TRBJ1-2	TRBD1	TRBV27	CASSVSRTGTSYTF	TGTGCCAGCAGTGTATCCCGGACAGGGACCTCTTACACCTTC
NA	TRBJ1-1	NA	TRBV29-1	CSVAEPGEAFF	TGCAGCGTTGCCGAGCCGGGTGAAGCTTTCTTT
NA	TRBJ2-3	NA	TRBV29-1	CSVETGETDTQYF	TGCAGCGTTGAAACGGGGGAGACAGATACGCAGTATTTT
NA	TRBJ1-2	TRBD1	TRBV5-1	CASSTTGGLNGYTF	TGTGCCAGCAGCACGACAGGGGGCTTGAATGGCTACACCTTC